These 32 T cell receptor beta chains share one sample of origin, sequenced in a study of CD8+ T cells in alopecia areata. RNA extraction was followed by reverse transcription into cDNA, which acted as the sequencing template. Using immunoSEQ multiplex PCR, the repertoire was profiled, and TCRdb retains in-frame clones only, with some absent. This sample yields around 300,000 clones, of which 45% to 70% are seen a single time; 0.75% to 0.95% belongs to the top ten. Treatment here: oral pan-JAK inhibitor, 5-10 mg twice daily. Sequencing used CD4+ T cells sorted from blood, obtained around week 52, from a patient treated with tofacitinib. All receptors derive from a human donor with alopecia areata.

The table lists this clone with a few counts. The V and J genes are TRBV10-3 and TRBJ2-3; TRBD1 matches 7 bases. CDR1 and CDR2 (germline): ENHRY, SYGVKD. The CDR3 runs 15 residues. V lost 6 bases to trimming and J lost 0 bases; unmatched junction nucleotides: 6. As DNA, the CDR3 is TGTGCCATCAGATCGGACAGGTCCAGCACAGATACGCAGTATTTT. This translates into CAIRSDRSSTDTQYF.

The chain is built from TRBV5-4 and TRBJ2-3; tentatively, D is TRBD1 (5 bases). The CDR3 spans 16 residues. Trimming shortened V by 4 bases and J by 2 bases, and 17 bases separated the two germline ends. Germline CDR1 SGHNT, CDR2 YYREEE (reference sequence). CDR3 coding DNA: TGTGCCAGCAGCCCCGGACACGAAAGGTCCACAGATACGCAGTATTTT. It codes for CASSPGHERSTDTQYF.

The rearrangement links TRBV2 to TRBJ1-1; tentative D call: TRBD1 (6 bases). Per germline, CDR1 SNHLY and CDR2 FYNNEI. The CDR3 spans 14 residues. Trimming shortened V by 1 base and J by 4 bases, and 10 bases separated the two germline ends. CDR3 protein: CASSEGGGFTEAFF. The CDR3 DNA reads TGTGCCAGCAGTGAAGGCGGGGGCTTCACTGAAGCTTTCTTT.

V and J are TRBV29-1 and TRBJ2-3; either TRBD1 or TRBD2 may fit D (6 bases each). The CDR3 is made up of 12 amino acids. The V end lost 4 bases, the J end lost 4 bases, and 9 bases lay between the germline ends. Germline assignment: CDR1 SQVTM and CDR2 ANQGSEA. This chain's CDR3 is CSVGGGSDTQYF. For the CDR3, the DNA is TGCAGCGTTGGAGGGGGGTCAGATACGCAGTATTTT.

The chain combines TRBV5-1 with TRBJ2-5; TRBD1 matches 11 bases. Germline CDR1 reads SGHRS; CDR2 reads YFSETQ. This CDR3 is built from 15 residues. V shed 3 bases and J 1 base; nucleotides not matched to a gene: 2. The CDR3 nucleotides read TGCGCCAGCAGCTGGGGACAGGGGGGCCAAGAGACCCAGTACTTC. Its protein is CASSWGQGGQETQYF.

This chain links TRBV2 with TRBJ1-1; 9 bases match TRBD1. CDR3 length: 12 residues. The V and J ends lost 5 bases and 11 bases, in that order; junction bases with no gene match: 6. Germline assignment: CDR1 SNHLY and CDR2 FYNNEI. The CDR3 coding sequence is TGTGCCAGCAGTCCCGGGACAGGGAACGCTTTCTTT. Its protein is CASSPGTGNAFF.

This chain uses TRBV7-2 with TRBJ2-7, with D possibly matching TRBD1 (5 bases). This CDR3 contains 12 residues. V dropped 4 bases and J dropped 3 bases, with 7 bases sitting between them. Germline V lookup: CDR1 SGHTA, CDR2 FQGNSA. CDR3: CASSYDSYEQYF. Here the CDR3 DNA reads TGTGCCAGCAGCTATGACAGCTACGAGCAGTACTTC.

This clone has more than one count but fewer than ten. The gene calls are TRBV29-1 and TRBJ1-3; D gene uncertain. CDR1 is SQVTM, CDR2 ANQGSEA, per germline. The germline V and J ends were trimmed by 6 bases and 4 bases, with 10 bases remaining between them. The CDR3 extends over 12 amino acids. The CDR3 sequence: CSVHNSGNTIYF. The CDR3 DNA is TGCAGCGTCCACAACTCGGGAAACACCATATATTTT.

V usage is TRBV29-1 and J usage is TRBJ1-1; tentative D call: TRBD1 (5 bases). This CDR3 contains 12 residues. Germline V gives CDR1 SQVTM, CDR2 ANQGSEA. V lost 7 bases and J 5 bases, leaving 14 bases between the germline ends. Here the CDR3 DNA reads TGCAGCGGGTCAAGGGGTAGGACTGAAGCTTTCTTT. It translates to CSGSRGRTEAFF.

Only one count was recorded for this clone. The chain is built from TRBV18 and TRBJ1-2; 7 bases fit TRBD1. CDR1 KGHSH and CDR2 LQKENI come from the germline V gene. V shed 3 bases, J shed 8 bases, and the junction held 6 bases outside the gene matches. This CDR3 comprises 13 residues. CDR3 coding DNA: TGTGCCAGCTCACCGGCCGGGACAGAGGGCTACACCTTC. Translated, it gives CASSPAGTEGYTF.

This chain connects TRBV30 to TRBJ1-2; no reliable D call. The V end was cut by 5 bases, the J end by 8 bases, with 6 bases between. CDR1 and CDR2 (germline): GTSNPN, SVGIG (reference sequence). This CDR3 has 9 amino acids. The CDR3 DNA reads as TGTGCCTGGGGTCCGGGCTACACCTTC. Translation: CAWGPGYTF.

This chain connects TRBV7-2 to TRBJ2-7, with D perhaps assigned TRBD1 or TRBD2 (5 bases each). The V end lost 5 bases, the J end lost 3 bases, and 17 bases lay between the germline ends. The CDR3 has 15 amino acids. Germline V lookup: CDR1 SGHTA, CDR2 FQGNSA. The CDR3 protein is CASSPPRGGSYEQYF. DNA of the CDR3: TGTGCCAGCAGCCCCCCGCGTGGGGGAAGCTACGAGCAGTACTTC. The full variable domain, in which reference TRBV7-2 and TRBJ2-7 provide the parts outside the CDR3, is GAGVSQSPSNKVTEKGKDVELRCDPISGHTALYWYRQSLGQGLEFLIYFQGNSAPDKSGLPSDRFSAERTGGSVSTLTIQRTQQEDSAVYLCASSPPRGGSYEQYFGPGTRLTVT.

J is TRBJ2-1 and V is TRBV5-1, with 8 bases that match TRBD1. CDR1 and CDR2 from the germline V gene are SGHRS and YFSETQ. There are 13 residues in the CDR3. With V trimmed by 5 bases and J by 6 bases, 4 bases remained unmatched. This CDR3 is CASSRTGPNEQFF. DNA for the CDR3: TGCGCCAGCAGTCGGACAGGGCCCAATGAGCAGTTCTTC.

In this sample, this clone turned up once. The rearrangement joins TRBV6-1 to TRBJ1-5; D not resolved. The V gene lost 4 bases and the J gene lost 7 bases, with 20 bases spanning the gap. This CDR3 has 16 amino acids. Germline CDR1 reads MNHNS; CDR2 reads SASEGT. The CDR3 sequence is CASSGGTGVRSQPQHF. The CDR3 nucleotides read TGTGCCAGCAGTGGGGGTACCGGGGTCAGGAGCCAGCCCCAGCATTTT.

This clone was counted only a few times. Other nucleotide sequences from this sample produce the same CDR3. CDR3 in amino acids: CASSLGGGYEQYF. The CDR3 DNA reads TGTGCCAGCAGCTTAGGTGGGGGTTACGAGCAGTACTTC. The chain is built from TRBV7-2 and TRBJ2-7; D assignment may be TRBD1 or TRBD2 (5 bases each). Germline CDR1 reads SGHTA; CDR2 reads FQGNSA. The CDR3 spans 13 residues. The V and J ends lost 1 base and 4 bases respectively, with 8 bases between them.

Only a few counts were recorded for this clone. This CDR3 reads CASSGGTSERSGELFF. The CDR3 DNA sequence: TGTGCCAGCAGCGGAGGGACTAGCGAACGTAGCGGGGAGCTGTTTTTT. The chain combines TRBV11-3 with TRBJ2-2; 10 nucleotides line up with TRBD2. Unmatched junction bases numbered 10, after V lost 5 bases and J lost 7 bases. The CDR3 has 16 amino acids. The V gene's germline CDR1 is SGHNT and CDR2 YENEEA.

In this sample, this clone turned up once. The rearrangement joins TRBV6-5 to TRBJ1-1, with a weak D call TRBD1 (6 bases). The CDR3 covers 13 residues. V was trimmed by 0 bases and J by 11 bases, leaving 13 bases between them. Germline V lookup: CDR1 MNHEY, CDR2 SVGAGI. The CDR3, as DNA: TGTGCCAGCAGTTACTCGAGGACAGCCCTGGCTTTCTTT. Protein product: CASSYSRTALAFF.

This clone appeared many times. This chain links TRBV14 with TRBJ2-5; D remains ambiguous. V lost 5 bases, J lost 2 bases, and 9 bases lay in between. This CDR3 is 13 amino acids long. The germline gives CDR1 SGHDN, CDR2 FVKESK. The CDR3, as DNA: TGTGCCAGCAGCGCCTACGTGCAAGAGACCCAGTACTTC. Residues: CASSAYVQETQYF.

The V call is TRBV30, the J call TRBJ1-6; perhaps TRBD1 as D (5 bases). Trimming took 8 bases from V and 6 from J, leaving 14 bases between them. The V gene's germline CDR1 is GTSNPN and CDR2 SVGIG (reference sequence). The CDR3 covers 13 residues. In DNA form, the CDR3 reads TGTGCCCGAAGGGGACCGCCTAATTCACCCCTCCACTTT. Translation gives CARRGPPNSPLHF.

The rearrangement links TRBV29-1 to TRBJ1-5; 11 bases map to TRBD1. Germline V lookup: CDR1 SQVTM, CDR2 ANQGSEA. The CDR3 extends over 14 amino acids. V trimming: 4 bases; J trimming: 6 bases; junction bases outside the gene matches: 5. This CDR3 is CSVGTGGAGQPQHF. As DNA, the CDR3 is TGCAGCGTTGGGACAGGGGGCGCGGGTCAGCCCCAGCATTTT.

The table lists this clone with a count of one. The CDR3 bases are TGTGCCAGCAGCCCGAGAGCTCATAACACCGGGGAGCTGTTTTTT. Translated: CASSPRAHNTGELFF. The genes are TRBV7-2 and TRBJ2-2; D call uncertain. The CDR3 covers 15 residues. V dropped 5 bases and J dropped 2 bases, with 12 bases sitting between them. CDR1 is SGHTA and CDR2 is FQGNSA in the germline V gene.

The genes are TRBV5-1 and TRBJ1-1; D uncertain. Germline loops: CDR1 SGHRS, CDR2 YFSETQ. Trimming shortened V by 3 bases and J by 2 bases, and 11 bases separated the two germline ends. The CDR3 is made up of 14 amino acids. This CDR3 is CASSWTMLNTEAFF. Written as DNA, the CDR3 is TGCGCCAGCAGCTGGACGATGCTCAACACTGAAGCTTTCTTT.

This rearrangement joins TRBV6-1 to TRBJ2-7, with 7 positions matching TRBD1. The CDR3 contains 16 residues. CDR1 is MNHNS, CDR2 SASEGT, per germline. V gave up 2 bases and J gave up 3 bases; unmatched junction bases: 10. The CDR3 DNA is TGTGCCAGCAGTGAATCTCCGGACAGGAGTATCTACGAGCAGTACTTC. It translates to CASSESPDRSIYEQYF.

The gene calls are TRBV30 and TRBJ1-2; possibly TRBD1 for D (6 bases). Trimming stripped 0 bases from V and 0 bases from J, with 11 bases between. CDR1 and CDR2 (germline): GTSNPN, SVGIG (reference sequence). The CDR3 is 15 residues long. The CDR3 is CAWSVRGGSNYGYTF. Here the CDR3 DNA reads TGTGCCTGGAGTGTAAGGGGGGGATCTAACTATGGCTACACCTTC.

The chain has TRBV5-4 and TRBJ2-7; either TRBD1 or TRBD2 may supply D (5 bases each). From germline, CDR1 is SGHNT and CDR2 YYREEE (reference sequence). Trimming took off 4 bases at V and 0 bases at J, with 14 bases between the two ends. The CDR3 sequence is 15 residues long. Written as DNA, the CDR3 is TGTGCCAGCAGCCTCGGGACGGCGAGCTCCTACGAGCAGTACTTC. This gives the protein CASSLGTASSYEQYF.

This chain links TRBV5-5 with TRBJ1-1; D gene ambiguous. CDR1 SGHKS and CDR2 YYEKEE come from the germline V gene (reference sequence). The V gene lost 2 bases and the J gene lost 1 base, with 9 bases spanning the gap. The CDR3 has 14 residues. The CDR3 region is CASSFRHANTEAFF. CDR3 in DNA: TGTGCCAGCAGCTTTCGGCACGCGAACACTGAAGCTTTCTTT.

Concerning this clone itself: The junction departs from germline at one end; a sequencing error may be responsible. The chain combines TRBV7-7 with TRBJ2-2; D unresolved. This CDR3 is built from 12 residues. CDR1 is SSHAT and CDR2 is FNYEAQ in the germline V gene (reference sequence). DNA for the CDR3: TGTGCTAGCACCCCGGGCACCGGGGAGCTGTTTTTT. Protein sequence: CASTPGTGELFF.

This clone was observed a handful of times. The V call is TRBV7-2, the J call TRBJ1-6; D gene uncertain. The length of the CDR3 is 14 residues. V was shortened by 4 bases and J by 0 bases, with 4 bases between the two germline ends. Germline V lookup: CDR1 SGHTA, CDR2 FQGNSA. The CDR3 DNA sequence: TGTGCCAGCAGCTCGAGCTCCTATAATTCACCCCTCCACTTT. It yields the protein CASSSSSYNSPLHF.

The chain is built from TRBV30 and TRBJ1-2; 7 nucleotides agree with TRBD1. The J segment lost 5 bases and the V segment lost 4 bases, leaving 7 bases of the junction unmatched. CDR3 length: 13 amino acids. CDR1 is GTSNPN and CDR2 is SVGIG in the germline V gene (reference sequence). The CDR3 protein is CAWTRDSRYGYTF. As DNA, the CDR3 is TGTGCCTGGACCCGGGACAGCCGGTATGGCTACACCTTC.

The chain carries TRBV7-2 and TRBJ1-5, with 8 bases fitting TRBD1. CDR3 length: 14 residues. Trimming cost V 2 bases and J 5 bases; bases outside gene matches: 2. Looked up from germline, CDR1 is SGHTA and CDR2 is FQGNSA. The chain's CDR3 is CASSLKQGDQPQHF. CDR3 DNA: TGTGCCAGCAGCTTAAAACAGGGGGATCAGCCCCAGCATTTT.

This clone was counted a single time. V is TRBV11-2 and J is TRBJ1-2, with D unresolved. The CDR3 is 14 amino acids. Trimming removed 0 bases from V and 7 bases from J, with 12 bases in between. Germline values: CDR1 SGHAT, CDR2 FQNNGV. The CDR3 reads CASSLEVRQSGYTF. In nucleotides, the CDR3 is TGTGCCAGCAGCTTAGAGGTTCGGCAGAGTGGCTACACCTTC.

The V call is TRBV5-4, the J call TRBJ1-1, with a tentative D call TRBD1 (5 bases). Germline CDR1 and CDR2: SGHNT and YYREEE (reference sequence). The CDR3 is 14 residues long. Between the trimmed V and J ends, which lost 5 bases and 4 bases, there was a span of 15 bases. The CDR3 bases are TGTGCCAGCAGAAGGGACCCTAGGATCACTGAAGCTTTCTTT. This sequence encodes CASRRDPRITEAFF.